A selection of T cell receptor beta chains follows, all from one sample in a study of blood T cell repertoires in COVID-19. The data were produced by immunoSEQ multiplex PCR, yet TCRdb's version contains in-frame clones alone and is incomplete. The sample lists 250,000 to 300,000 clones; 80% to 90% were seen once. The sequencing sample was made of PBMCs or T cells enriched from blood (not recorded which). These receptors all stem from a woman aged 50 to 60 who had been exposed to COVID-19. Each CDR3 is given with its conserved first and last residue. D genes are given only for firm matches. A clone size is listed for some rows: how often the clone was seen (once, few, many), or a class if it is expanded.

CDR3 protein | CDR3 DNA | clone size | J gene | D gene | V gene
CASRVQGFQETQYF | TGTGCCAGCAGAGTACAGGGGTTTCAAGAGACCCAGTACTTC | - | TRBJ2-5 | TRBD1 | TRBV7-8
CASSLFPGAYEQYF | TGTGCCAGCAGTTTATTCCCCGGGGCCTACGAGCAGTACTTC | few | TRBJ2-7 | - | TRBV27
CASHDIAGAAGDTQYF | TGTGCCAGCCACGATATAGCGGGGGCGGCGGGAGATACGCAGTATTTT | - | TRBJ2-3 | TRBD2 | TRBV28
CASSSRVTGELFF | TGTGCCAGCAGTTCCAGGGTCACCGGGGAGCTGTTTTTT | - | TRBJ2-2 | - | TRBV27
CASSEKRGNPPVNGYTF | TGTGCCAGCAGTGAAAAAAGGGGGAACCCCCCCGTCAATGGCTACACCTTC | - | TRBJ1-2 | - | TRBV6-1
CASSQSSPQFTDTQYF | TGTGCCAGCAGCCAATCGTCCCCACAGTTCACAGATACGCAGTATTTT | - | TRBJ2-3 | - | TRBV3-1/TRBV3-2
CASSLAPDRLGTQYF | TGTGCCAGCAGCTTAGCGCCGGACAGGTTGGGGACCCAGTACTTC | - | TRBJ2-5 | TRBD1 | TRBV7-9
CASSEARVYEQYF | TGTGCCAGCAGTGAAGCGCGGGTTTACGAGCAGTACTTC | - | TRBJ2-7 | - | TRBV6-1
CATSDQYTDTQYF | TGTGCCACCAGTGACCAGTACACAGATACGCAGTATTTT | - | TRBJ2-3 | - | TRBV24-1
CASSSLGASNTEAFF | TGCGCCAGCAGCTCCTTAGGGGCCTCGAACACTGAAGCTTTCTTT | - | TRBJ1-1 | - | TRBV5-1
CASSAFEQLDTNEQFF | TGTGCCAGCAGCGCCTTCGAACAGTTAGATACCAATGAGCAGTTCTTC | - | TRBJ2-1 | - | TRBV9
CASSLTPGTSGTDTQYF | TGTGCCAGCAGCCTAACACCCGGGACTAGTGGCACAGATACGCAGTATTTT | - | TRBJ2-3 | TRBD2 | TRBV4-2
CASSLEGRKETQYF | TGCGCCAGCAGCCTGGAGGGGCGTAAAGAGACCCAGTACTTC | - | TRBJ2-5 | - | TRBV5-1
CATSDPKGTTLGHYGYTF | TGTGCCACCAGTGACCCTAAGGGGACAACCCTAGGGCACTATGGCTACACCTTC | - | TRBJ1-2 | - | TRBV24-1